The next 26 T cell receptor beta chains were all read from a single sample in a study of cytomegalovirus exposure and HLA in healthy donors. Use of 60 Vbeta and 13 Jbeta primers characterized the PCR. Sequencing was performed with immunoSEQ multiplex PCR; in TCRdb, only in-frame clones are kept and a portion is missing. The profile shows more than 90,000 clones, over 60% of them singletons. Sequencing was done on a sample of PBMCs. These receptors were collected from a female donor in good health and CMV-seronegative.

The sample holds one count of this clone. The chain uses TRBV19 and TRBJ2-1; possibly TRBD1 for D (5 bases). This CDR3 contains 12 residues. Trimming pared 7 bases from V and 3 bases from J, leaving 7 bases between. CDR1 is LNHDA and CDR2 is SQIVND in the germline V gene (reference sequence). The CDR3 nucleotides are TGTGCCAGTAAAGGGGTCTACAATGAGCAGTTCTTC. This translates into CASKGVYNEQFF.

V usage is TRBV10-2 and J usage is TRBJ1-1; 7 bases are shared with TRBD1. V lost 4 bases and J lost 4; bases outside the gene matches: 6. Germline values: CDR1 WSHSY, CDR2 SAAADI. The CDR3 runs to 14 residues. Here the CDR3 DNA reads TGCGCCAGCAGTGCGGGACAGCGGATCACTGAAGCTTTCTTT. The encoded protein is CASSAGQRITEAFF.

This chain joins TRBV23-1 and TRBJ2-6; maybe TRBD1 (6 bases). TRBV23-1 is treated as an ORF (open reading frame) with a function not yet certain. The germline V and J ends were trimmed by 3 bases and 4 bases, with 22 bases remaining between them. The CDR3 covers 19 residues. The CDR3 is CASSHPRAGTFEGANVLTF. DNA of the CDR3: TGCGCCAGCAGTCACCCCAGGGCAGGGACATTTGAGGGGGCCAACGTCCTGACTTTC.

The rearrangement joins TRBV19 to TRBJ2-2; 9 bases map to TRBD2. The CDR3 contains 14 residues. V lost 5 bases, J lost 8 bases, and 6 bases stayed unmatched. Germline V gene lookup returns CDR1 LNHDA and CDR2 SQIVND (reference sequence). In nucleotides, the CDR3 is TGTGCCAGTAGTGGCGGGGGGGCTTCTGGGGAGCTGTTTTTT. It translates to CASSGGGASGELFF.

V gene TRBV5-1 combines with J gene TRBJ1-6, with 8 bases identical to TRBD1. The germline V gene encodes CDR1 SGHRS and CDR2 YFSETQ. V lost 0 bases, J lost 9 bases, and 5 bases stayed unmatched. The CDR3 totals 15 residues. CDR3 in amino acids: CASSLGTGGTSPLHF. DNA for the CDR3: TGCGCCAGCAGCTTGGGTACAGGGGGGACTTCACCCCTCCACTTT.

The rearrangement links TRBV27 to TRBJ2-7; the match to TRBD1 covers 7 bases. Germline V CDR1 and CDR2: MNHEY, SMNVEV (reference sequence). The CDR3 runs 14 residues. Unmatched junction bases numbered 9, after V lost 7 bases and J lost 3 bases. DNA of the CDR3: TGTGCCAGCAAACGGGTGGGGGACAGCTACGAGCAGTACTTC. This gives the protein CASKRVGDSYEQYF.

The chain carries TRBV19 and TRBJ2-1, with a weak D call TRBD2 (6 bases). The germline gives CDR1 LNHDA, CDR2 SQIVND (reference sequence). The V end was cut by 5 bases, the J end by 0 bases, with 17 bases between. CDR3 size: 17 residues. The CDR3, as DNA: TGTGCCAGTAGTTTGAGACCCTTGGGGGGCTCCTACAATGAGCAGTTCTTC. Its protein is CASSLRPLGGSYNEQFF.

The CDR3 DNA is TGTGCCATCAGTTCCGGGACAACCTTGAACACTGAAGCTTTCTTT. It translates to CAISSGTTLNTEAFF. This chain uses TRBV10-3 with TRBJ1-1, with D perhaps TRBD1 (6 bases). The germline V gene encodes CDR1 ENHRY and CDR2 SYGVKD. The germline V and J ends were trimmed by 5 bases and 0 bases, with 13 bases remaining between them. This CDR3 is built from 15 residues.

Here the CDR3 reads CSVRAGVYEQYF. CDR3 DNA: TGCAGCGTGCGCGCCGGGGTGTACGAGCAGTACTTC. This sequence joins TRBV29-1 and TRBJ2-7, with a possible D match to TRBD2 (5 bases). Looked up from germline, CDR1 is SQVTM and CDR2 is ANQGSEA. The CDR3 is 12 amino acids. Trimming took 6 bases from V and 4 from J, leaving 13 bases between them.

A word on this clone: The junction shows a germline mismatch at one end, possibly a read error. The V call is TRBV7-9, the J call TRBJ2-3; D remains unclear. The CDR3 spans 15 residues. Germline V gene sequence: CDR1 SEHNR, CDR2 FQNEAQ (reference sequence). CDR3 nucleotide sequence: TGTTCCAGCAGCTTAGGAGACTCTCGCACAGATACGCAGTATTTT. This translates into CSSSLGDSRTDTQYF.

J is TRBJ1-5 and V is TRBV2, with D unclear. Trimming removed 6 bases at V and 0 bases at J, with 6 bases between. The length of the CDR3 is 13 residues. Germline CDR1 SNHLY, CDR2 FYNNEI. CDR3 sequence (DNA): TGTGCCAGCAGCGGGGATAGCAATCAGCCCCAGCATTTT. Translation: CASSGDSNQPQHF.

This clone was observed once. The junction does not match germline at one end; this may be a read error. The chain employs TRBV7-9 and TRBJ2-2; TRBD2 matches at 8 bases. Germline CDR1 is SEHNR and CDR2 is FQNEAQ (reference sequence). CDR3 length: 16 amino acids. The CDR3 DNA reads TGTTCCAGCAGCTCGACGGGGGGGCGGGACACCGGGGAGCTGTTTTTT. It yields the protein CSSSSTGGRDTGELFF.

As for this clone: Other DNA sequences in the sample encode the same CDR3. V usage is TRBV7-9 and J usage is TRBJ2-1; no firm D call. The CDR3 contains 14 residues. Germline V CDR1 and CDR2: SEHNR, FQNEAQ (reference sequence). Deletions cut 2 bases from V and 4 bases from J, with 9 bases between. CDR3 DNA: TGTGCCAGCAGCTTAAGAGGAGAGTACAATGAGCAGTTCTTC. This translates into CASSLRGEYNEQFF.

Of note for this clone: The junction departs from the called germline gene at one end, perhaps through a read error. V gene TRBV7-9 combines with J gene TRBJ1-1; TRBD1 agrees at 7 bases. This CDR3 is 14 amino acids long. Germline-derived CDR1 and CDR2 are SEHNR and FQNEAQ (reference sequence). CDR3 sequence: CSSSATGTNTEAFF. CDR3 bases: TGTTCCAGCAGCGCGACAGGGACGAACACTGAAGCTTTCTTT.

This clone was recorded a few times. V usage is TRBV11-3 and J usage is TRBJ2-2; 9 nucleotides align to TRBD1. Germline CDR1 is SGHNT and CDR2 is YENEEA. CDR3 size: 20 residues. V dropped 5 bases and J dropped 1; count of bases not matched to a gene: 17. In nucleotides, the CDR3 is TGTGCCAGCAGCCGATTCCTCATTACAGGGGGCACATTGAACACCGGGGAGCTGTTTTTT. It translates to CASSRFLITGGTLNTGELFF.

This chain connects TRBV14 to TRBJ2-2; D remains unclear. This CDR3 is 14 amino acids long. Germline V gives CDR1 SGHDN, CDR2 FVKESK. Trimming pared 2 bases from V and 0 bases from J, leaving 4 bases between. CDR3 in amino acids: CASSQRANTGELFF. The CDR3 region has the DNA TGTGCCAGCAGCCAAAGAGCGAACACCGGGGAGCTGTTTTTT.

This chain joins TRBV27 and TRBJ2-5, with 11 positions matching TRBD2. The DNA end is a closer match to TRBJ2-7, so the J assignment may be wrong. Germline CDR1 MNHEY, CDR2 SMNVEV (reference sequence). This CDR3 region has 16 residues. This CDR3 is CASRAGTSGNSYEQYF. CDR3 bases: TGTGCCAGCAGGGCTGGGACTAGCGGCAATTCCTACGAGCAGTACTTC.

CDR3 nucleotides: TGTGCCAGTAACAATGGGAGGGTAGGTGACTATGGCTACACCTTC. It codes for CASNNGRVGDYGYTF. The chain carries TRBV19 and TRBJ1-2, with D uncertain. Trimming stripped 7 bases from V and 3 bases from J, with 18 bases between. CDR1 is LNHDA, CDR2 SQIVND, per germline (reference sequence). This CDR3 contains 15 residues.

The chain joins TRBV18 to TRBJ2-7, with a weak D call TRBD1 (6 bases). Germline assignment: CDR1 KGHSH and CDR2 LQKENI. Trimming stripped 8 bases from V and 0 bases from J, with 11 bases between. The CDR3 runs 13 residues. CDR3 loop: CASRQAPSYEQYF. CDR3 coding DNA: TGTGCCAGCCGACAGGCCCCCTCCTACGAGCAGTACTTC.

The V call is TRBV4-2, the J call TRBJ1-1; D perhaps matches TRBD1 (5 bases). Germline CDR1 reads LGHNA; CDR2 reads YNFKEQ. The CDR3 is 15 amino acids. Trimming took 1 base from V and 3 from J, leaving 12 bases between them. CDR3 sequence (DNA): TGTGCCAGCAGCCAAGCCCGGGGGGTGGACACTGAAGCTTTCTTT. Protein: CASSQARGVDTEAFF.

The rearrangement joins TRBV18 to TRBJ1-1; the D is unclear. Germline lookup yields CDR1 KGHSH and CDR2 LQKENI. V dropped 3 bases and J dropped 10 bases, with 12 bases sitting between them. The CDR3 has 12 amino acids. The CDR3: CASSPDSVGAFF. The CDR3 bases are TGTGCCAGCTCACCGGACTCGGTGGGAGCTTTCTTT. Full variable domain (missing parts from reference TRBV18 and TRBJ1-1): NAGVMQNPRHLVRRRGQEARLRCSPMKGHSHVYWYRQLPEEGLKFMVYLQKENIIDESGMPKERFSAEFPKEGPSILRIQQVVRGDSAAYFCASSPDSVGAFFGQGTRLTVV.

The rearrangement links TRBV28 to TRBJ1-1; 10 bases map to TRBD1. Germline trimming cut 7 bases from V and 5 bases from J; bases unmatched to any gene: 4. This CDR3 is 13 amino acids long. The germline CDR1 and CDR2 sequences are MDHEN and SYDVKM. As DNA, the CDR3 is TGTGCCAGCATGGACAGGGGGGGAACTGAAGCTTTCTTT. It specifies CASMDRGGTEAFF. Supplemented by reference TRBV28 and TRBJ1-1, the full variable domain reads DVKVTQSSRYLVKRTGEKVFLECVQDMDHENMFWYRQDPGLGLRLIYFSYDVKMKEKGDIPEGYSVSREKKERFSLILESASTNQTSMYLCASMDRGGTEAFFGQGTRLTVV.

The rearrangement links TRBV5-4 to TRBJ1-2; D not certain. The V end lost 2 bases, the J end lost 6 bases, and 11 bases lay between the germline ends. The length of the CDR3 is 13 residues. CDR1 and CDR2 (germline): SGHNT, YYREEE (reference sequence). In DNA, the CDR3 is TGTGCCAGCAGCTTACTGCCCCTCGATGGCTACACCTTC. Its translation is CASSLLPLDGYTF.

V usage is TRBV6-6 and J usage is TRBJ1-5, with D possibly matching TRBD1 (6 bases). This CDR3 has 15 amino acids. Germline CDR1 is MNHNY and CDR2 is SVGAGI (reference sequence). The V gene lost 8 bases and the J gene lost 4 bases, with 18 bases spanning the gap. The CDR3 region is CASVWGHQGNQPQHF. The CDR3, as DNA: TGTGCCAGCGTATGGGGACACCAGGGTAATCAGCCCCAGCATTTT.

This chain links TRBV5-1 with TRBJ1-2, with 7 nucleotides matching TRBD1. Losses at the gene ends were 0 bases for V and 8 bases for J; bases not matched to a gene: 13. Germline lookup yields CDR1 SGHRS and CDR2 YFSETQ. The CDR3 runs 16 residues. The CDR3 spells CASSLETGALPVGYTF. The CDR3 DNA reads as TGCGCCAGCAGCTTGGAAACAGGGGCTCTCCCGGTGGGCTACACCTTC.

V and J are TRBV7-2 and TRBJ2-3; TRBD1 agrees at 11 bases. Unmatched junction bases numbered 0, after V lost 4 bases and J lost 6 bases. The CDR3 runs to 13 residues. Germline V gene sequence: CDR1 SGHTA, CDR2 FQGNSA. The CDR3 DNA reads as TGTGCCAGCAGCTGGGACAGGGGGGATACGCAGTATTTT. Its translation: CASSWDRGDTQYF.